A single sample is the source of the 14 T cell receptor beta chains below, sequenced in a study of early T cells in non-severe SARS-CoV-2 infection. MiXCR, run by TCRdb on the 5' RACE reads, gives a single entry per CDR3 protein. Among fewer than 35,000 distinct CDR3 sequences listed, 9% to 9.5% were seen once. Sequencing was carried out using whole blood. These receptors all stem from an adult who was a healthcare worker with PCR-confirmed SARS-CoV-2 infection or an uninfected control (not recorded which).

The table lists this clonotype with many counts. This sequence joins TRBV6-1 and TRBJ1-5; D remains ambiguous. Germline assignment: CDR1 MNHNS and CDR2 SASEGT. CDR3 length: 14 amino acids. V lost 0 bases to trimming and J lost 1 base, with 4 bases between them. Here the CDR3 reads CASSEASSNQPQHF. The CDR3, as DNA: TGTGCCAGCAGTGAAGCGTCCAGCAATCAGCCCCAGCATTTT.

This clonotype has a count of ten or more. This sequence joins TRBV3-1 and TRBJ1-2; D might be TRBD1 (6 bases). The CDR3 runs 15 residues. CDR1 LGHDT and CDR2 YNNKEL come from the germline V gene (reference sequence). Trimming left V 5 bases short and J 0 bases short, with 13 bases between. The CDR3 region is CASSNRESANYGYTF. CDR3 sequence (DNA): TGTGCCAGCAGCAACAGGGAAAGCGCTAACTATGGCTACACCTTC.

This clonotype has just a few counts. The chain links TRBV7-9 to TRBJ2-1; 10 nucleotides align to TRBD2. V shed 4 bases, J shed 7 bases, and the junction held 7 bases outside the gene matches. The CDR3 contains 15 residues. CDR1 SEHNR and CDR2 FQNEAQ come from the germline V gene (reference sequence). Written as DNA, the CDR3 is TGTGCCAGCAGCTCCAGCGGGGGGGCCTGGAATGAGCAGTTCTTC. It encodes CASSSSGGAWNEQFF. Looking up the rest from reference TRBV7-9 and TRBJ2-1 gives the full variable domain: DTGVSQNPRHKITKRGQNVTFRCDPISEHNRLYWYRQTLGQGPEFLTYFQNEAQLEKSRLLSDRFSAERPKGSFSTLEIQRTEQGDSAMYLCASSSSGGAWNEQFFGPGTRLTVL.

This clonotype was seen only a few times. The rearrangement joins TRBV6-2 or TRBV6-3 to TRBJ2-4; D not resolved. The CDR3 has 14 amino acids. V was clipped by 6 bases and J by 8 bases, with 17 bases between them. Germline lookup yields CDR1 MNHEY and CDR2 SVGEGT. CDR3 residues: CASSMPPASDIQYF. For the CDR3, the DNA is TGTGCCAGCAGCATGCCCCCGGCTTCGGACATTCAGTACTTC.

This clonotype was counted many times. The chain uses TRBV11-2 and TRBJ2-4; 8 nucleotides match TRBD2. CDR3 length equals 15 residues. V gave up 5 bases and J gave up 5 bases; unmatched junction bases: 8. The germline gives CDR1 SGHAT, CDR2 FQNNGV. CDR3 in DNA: TGTGCCAGCAGCGTCAGCGGGGGTTTTGAAAACATTCAGTACTTC. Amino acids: CASSVSGGFENIQYF.

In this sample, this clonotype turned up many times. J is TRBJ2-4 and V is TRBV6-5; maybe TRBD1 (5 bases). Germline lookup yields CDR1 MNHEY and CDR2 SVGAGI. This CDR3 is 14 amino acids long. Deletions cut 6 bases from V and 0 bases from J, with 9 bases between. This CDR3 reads CASRDSLAKNIQYF. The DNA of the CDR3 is TGTGCCAGCAGAGACAGTTTAGCCAAAAACATTCAGTACTTC.

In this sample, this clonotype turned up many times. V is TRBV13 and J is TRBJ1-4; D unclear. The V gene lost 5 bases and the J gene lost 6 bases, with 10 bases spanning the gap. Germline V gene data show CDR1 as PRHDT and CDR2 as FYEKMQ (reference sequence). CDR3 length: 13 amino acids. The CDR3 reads CASSVRAHEKLFF. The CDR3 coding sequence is TGTGCCAGCAGCGTGAGGGCGCATGAAAAACTGTTTTTT.

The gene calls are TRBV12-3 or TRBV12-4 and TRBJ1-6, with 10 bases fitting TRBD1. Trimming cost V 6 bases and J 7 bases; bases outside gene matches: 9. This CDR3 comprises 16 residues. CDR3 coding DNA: TGTGCCAGCAGCCCCAGACAGGGGGCGCGGAATTCACCCCTCCACTTT. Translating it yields CASSPRQGARNSPLHF.

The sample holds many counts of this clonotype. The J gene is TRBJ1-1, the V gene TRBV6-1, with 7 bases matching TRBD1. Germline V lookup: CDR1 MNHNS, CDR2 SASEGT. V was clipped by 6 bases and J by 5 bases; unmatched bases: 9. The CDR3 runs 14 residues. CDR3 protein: CASRRGPAGTEAFF. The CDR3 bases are TGTGCCAGCAGGAGGGGGCCAGCGGGAACTGAAGCTTTCTTT.

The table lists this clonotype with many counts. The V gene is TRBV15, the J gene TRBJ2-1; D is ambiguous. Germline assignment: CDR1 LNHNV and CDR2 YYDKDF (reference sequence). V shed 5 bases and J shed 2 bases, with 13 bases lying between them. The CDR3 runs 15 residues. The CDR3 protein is CATSGNLETYNEQFF. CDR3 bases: TGTGCCACCAGCGGGAACCTAGAGACCTACAATGAGCAGTTCTTC.

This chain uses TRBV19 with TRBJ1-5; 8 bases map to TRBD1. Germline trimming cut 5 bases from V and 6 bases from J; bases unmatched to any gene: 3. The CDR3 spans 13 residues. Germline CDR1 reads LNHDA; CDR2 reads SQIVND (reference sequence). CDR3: CASSGDRGQPQHF. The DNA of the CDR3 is TGTGCCAGTAGTGGCGACAGGGGTCAGCCCCAGCATTTT.

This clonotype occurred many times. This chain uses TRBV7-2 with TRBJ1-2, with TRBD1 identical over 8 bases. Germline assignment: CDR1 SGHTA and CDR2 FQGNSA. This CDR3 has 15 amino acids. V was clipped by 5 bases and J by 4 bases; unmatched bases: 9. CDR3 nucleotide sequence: TGTGCCAGCAGCCCTGCAGGGGGCGCGATCTATGGCTACACCTTC. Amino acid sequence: CASSPAGGAIYGYTF.

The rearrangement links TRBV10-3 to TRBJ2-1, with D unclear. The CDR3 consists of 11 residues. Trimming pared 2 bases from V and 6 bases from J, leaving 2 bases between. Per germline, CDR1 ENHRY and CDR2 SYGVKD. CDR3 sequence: CAISETNEQFF. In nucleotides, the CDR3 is TGTGCCATCAGTGAGACCAATGAGCAGTTCTTC.

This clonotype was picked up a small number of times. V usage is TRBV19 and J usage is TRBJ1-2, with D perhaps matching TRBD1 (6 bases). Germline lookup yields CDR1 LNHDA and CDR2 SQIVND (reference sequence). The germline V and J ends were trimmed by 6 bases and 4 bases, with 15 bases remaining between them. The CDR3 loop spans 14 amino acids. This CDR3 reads CASSEQGRIYGYTF. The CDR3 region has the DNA TGTGCCAGTAGCGAGCAGGGGAGGATCTATGGCTACACCTTC.